These T cell receptor beta chains were read from a single sample in a study of CD8+CD57+ T cells in acquired aplastic anemia. TCRdb fed the reads into MiXCR, producing one record per CDR3 protein. The sample has about 42,000 distinct CDR3 sequences; roughly 65% are singletons. Specimen: sorted CD4+, CD8+, or CD8+CD57+ T cells (not recorded which) from PBMCs. These receptors were taken from a human donor in good health, serving as a control. Both conserved end residues are part of each CDR3. Each record gives: clone size, J gene, V gene, D gene, CDR3 DNA, CDR3 protein. The D gene is left open where the match is weak. Expanded clones are given a class, and other clones once, few, many or no size at all.

>.|TRBJ2-7|TRBV7-2|.
TGTGCCAGCAGCTTAGGGTCAGTGCCGTGGGAGCAGTACTTC
CASSLGSVPWEQYF
>.|TRBJ1-2|TRBV4-2|.
TGTGCCAGCAGCCCAGGGGTCGGCTATGGCTACACCTTC
CASSPGVGYGYTF
>few|TRBJ2-7|TRBV5-1|.
TGCGCCAGCAGCTTGGTTCCTTCGTACGAGCAGTACTTC
CASSLVPSYEQYF
>.|TRBJ2-3|TRBV20-1|TRBD2
TGCAGTGCCAAGGGACTAGCGGTGCCAGATACGCAGTATTTT
CSAKGLAVPDTQYF
>.|TRBJ1-1|TRBV10-2|.
TGCGCCAGCAGTGAGACGCGACAGGCGAACACTGAAGCTTTCTTT
CASSETRQANTEAFF
>.|TRBJ1-6|TRBV9|.
TGTGCCAGCAGCGCTGGGGGTAATTCACCCCTCCACTTT
CASSAGGNSPLHF
>.|TRBJ2-7|TRBV11-1|TRBD1
TGTGCCAGCAGCCGAACCGGGACAGGAACCTCTCGCGTTACCTACGAGCAGTACTTC
CASSRTGTGTSRVTYEQYF
>.|TRBJ2-5|TRBV7-9|.
TGTGCCGCGGCCCAAGAGACCCAGTACTTC
CAAAQETQYF
>.|TRBJ2-7|TRBV19|.
TGTGCCAGCAGTGCTCTAGCCTCGGTCGGCGACGAGCAGTACTTC
CASSALASVGDEQYF
>.|TRBJ1-1|TRBV19|.
TGTGCCAGTAGTATCTCCCAGCTCCTGTGGACTGAAGCTTTCTTT
CASSISQLLWTEAFF
>.|TRBJ2-1|TRBV20-1|TRBD1
TGCAGTGCTATGGGACAGGAAGGACCCTACAATGAGCAGTTCTTC
CSAMGQEGPYNEQFF
>.|TRBJ2-7|TRBV2|TRBD2
TGTGCCAGCAGTGAAGTAGCGGGGCCAACCTACGAGCAGTACTTC
CASSEVAGPTYEQYF
>.|TRBJ2-7|TRBV15|.
TGTGCCACCAGCAGAGGTGAACTGAGCACCTACGAGCAGTACTTC
CATSRGELSTYEQYF
>many|TRBJ1-2|TRBV27|.
TGTGCCAGCAGTTTAGAGGCAGGCATTACTAACTATGGCTACACCTTC
CASSLEAGITNYGYTF
>.|TRBJ1-1|TRBV20-1|TRBD1
TGCAGTGCTGGACTCCGGGACAGGGACACTGAAGCTTTCTTT
CSAGLRDRDTEAFF
>.|TRBJ2-7|TRBV29-1|.
TGCAGCGTGCGGGGACCATTGGGCTACGAGCAGTACTTC
CSVRGPLGYEQYF
>once|TRBJ2-7|TRBV7-8|TRBD1
TGTGCCAGCAGCTTAGTGGGACAGGGCGTAGGCGAGCAGTACTTC
CASSLVGQGVGEQYF
>many|TRBJ1-2|TRBV20-1|.
TGCAGTGCTAGAAAAGAAGGAACCAACTATGGCTACACCTTC
CSARKEGTNYGYTF
>.|TRBJ2-1|TRBV9|.
TGTGCCAGCAGCGTAGTAGGGGCGGGATGGATGGATGAGCAGTTCTTC
CASSVVGAGWMDEQFF
>.|TRBJ2-1|TRBV19|.
TGTGCCAGTAGTATCTGGCTACCGAGCTCCTACAATGAGCAGTTCTTC
CASSIWLPSSYNEQFF
>.|TRBJ2-1|TRBV25-1|TRBD2
TGTGCCAGCAGGGGAAACTCGGGACTAGCCTACAATGAGCAGTTCTTC
CASRGNSGLAYNEQFF
>.|TRBJ1-2|TRBV25-1|.
TGTGCCATCCCACCGAGGGGTGGCTATGGCTACACCTTC
CAIPPRGGYGYTF
>.|TRBJ2-1|TRBV7-2|.
TGTGCCAGCACCCTCTTAGGGGATGAGCAGTTCTTC
CASTLLGDEQFF
>.|TRBJ2-3|TRBV4-2|.
TGTGCCAGCAGCCATTCCCACGCCACAGATACGCAGTATTTT
CASSHSHATDTQYF
>.|TRBJ2-1|TRBV19|TRBD2
TGTGCCAGTAGTCCCGGGACTAGCGTAGGAAATGAGCAGTTCTTC
CASSPGTSVGNEQFF
>once|TRBJ2-2|TRBV2|.
TGTGCCAGCGTTGGGGGGCGAGGGTCCGGGGAGCTGTTTTTT
CASVGGRGSGELFF
>.|TRBJ1-2|TRBV2|.
TGTGCCAGCAGTGAACGTTCCGTCTATGGCTACACCTTC
CASSERSVYGYTF
>many|TRBJ1-1|TRBV30|.
TGTGCCTGGAAGCCGGGGATCGCTGAAGCTTTCTTT
CAWKPGIAEAFF
>.|TRBJ2-7|TRBV29-1|TRBD2
TGCAGCGTTGGAGGACTAGCGGGAGGGTCCTACGAGCAGTACTTC
CSVGGLAGGSYEQYF
>.|TRBJ2-7|TRBV11-1|TRBD1
TGTGCCAGCAGCAACCCGACCGGGACAGGGACGCACGAGCAGTACTTC
CASSNPTGTGTHEQYF
>.|TRBJ1-2|TRBV10-3|.
TGTGCCACCACAACAGGGACCGGGGAGTATGGCTACACCTTC
CATTTGTGEYGYTF
>.|TRBJ2-7|TRBV6-5|.
TGTGCCAGCAGTTACGGACAGCCCAGCATGAGAACGAAGCAGTACTTC
CASSYGQPSMRTKQYF
>.|TRBJ1-2|TRBV7-8|TRBD1
TGTGCCAGCAGCCCTCCACAGGGGAGTAGAAATGGCTACACCTTC
CASSPPQGSRNGYTF
>.|TRBJ2-5|TRBV5-1|TRBD1
TGCGCCAGCAGGGCAGGGGGACCAGAGACCCAGTACTTC
CASRAGGPETQYF
>.|TRBJ1-2|TRBV2|.
TGTGCCAGCAGCGTTAGGGGGGTGGATGGCTACACCTTC
CASSVRGVDGYTF